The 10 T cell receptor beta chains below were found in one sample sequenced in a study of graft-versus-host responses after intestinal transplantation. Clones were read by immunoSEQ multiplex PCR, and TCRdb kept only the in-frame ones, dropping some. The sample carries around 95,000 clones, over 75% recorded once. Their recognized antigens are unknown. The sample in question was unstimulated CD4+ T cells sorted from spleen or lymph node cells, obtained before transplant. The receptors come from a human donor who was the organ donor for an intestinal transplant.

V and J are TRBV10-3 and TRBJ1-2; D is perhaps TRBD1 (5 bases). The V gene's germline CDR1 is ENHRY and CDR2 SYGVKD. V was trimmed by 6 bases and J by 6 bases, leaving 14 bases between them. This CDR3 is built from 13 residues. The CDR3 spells CAISLQGSDGYTF. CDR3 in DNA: TGTGCCATCAGCCTCCAGGGTAGTGATGGCTACACCTTC.

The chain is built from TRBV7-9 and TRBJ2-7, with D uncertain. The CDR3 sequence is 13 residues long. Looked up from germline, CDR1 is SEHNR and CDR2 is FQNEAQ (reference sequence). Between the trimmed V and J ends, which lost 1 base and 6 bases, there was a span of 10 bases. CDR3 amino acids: CASSLGLSGEQYF. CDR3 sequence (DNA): TGTGCCAGCAGCTTAGGTCTCTCGGGCGAGCAGTACTTC.

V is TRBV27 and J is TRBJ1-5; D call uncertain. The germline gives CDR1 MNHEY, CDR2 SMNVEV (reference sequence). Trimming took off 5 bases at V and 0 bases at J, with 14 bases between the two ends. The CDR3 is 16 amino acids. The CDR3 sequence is CASSQRRTDSNQPQHF. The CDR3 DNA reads TGTGCCAGCAGTCAAAGACGGACGGATAGCAATCAGCCCCAGCATTTT.

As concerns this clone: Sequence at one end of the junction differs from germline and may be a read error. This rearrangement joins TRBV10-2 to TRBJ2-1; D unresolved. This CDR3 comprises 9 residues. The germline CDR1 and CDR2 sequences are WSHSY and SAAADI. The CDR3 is CASTASKLF. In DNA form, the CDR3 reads TGCGCCAGCACCGCTAGTAAACTCTTC.

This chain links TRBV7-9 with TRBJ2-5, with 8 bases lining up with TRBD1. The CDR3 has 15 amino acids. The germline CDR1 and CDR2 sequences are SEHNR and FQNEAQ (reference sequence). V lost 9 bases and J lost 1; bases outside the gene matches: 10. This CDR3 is CASSGTGVLQETQYF. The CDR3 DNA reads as TGTGCCAGTTCCGGGACAGGAGTTCTCCAAGAGACCCAGTACTTC.

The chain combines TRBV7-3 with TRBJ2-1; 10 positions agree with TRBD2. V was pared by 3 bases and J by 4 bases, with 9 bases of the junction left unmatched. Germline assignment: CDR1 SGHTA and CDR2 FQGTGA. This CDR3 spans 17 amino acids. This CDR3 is CASSFSTGLAAYNEQFF. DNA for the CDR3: TGTGCCAGCAGCTTTTCTACCGGACTAGCGGCATACAATGAGCAGTTCTTC.

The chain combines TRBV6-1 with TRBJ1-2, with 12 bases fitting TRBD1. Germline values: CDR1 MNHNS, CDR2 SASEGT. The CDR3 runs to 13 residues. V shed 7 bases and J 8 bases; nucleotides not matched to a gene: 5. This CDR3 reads CASMRDRGQGYTF. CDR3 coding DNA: TGTGCCAGCATGAGGGACAGGGGGCAAGGCTACACCTTC.

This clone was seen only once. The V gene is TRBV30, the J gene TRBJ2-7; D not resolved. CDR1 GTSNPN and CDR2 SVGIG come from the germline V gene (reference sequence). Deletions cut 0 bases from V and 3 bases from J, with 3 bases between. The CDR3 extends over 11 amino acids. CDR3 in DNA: TGTGCCTGGAGTGTACACTACGAGCAGTACTTC. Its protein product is CAWSVHYEQYF.

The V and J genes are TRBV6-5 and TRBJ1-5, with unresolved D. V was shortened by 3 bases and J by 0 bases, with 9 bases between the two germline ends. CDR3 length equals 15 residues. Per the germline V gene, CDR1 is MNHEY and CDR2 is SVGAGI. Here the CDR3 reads CASSYYGGSNQPQHF. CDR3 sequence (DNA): TGTGCCAGCAGTTATTACGGCGGTAGCAATCAGCCCCAGCATTTT.

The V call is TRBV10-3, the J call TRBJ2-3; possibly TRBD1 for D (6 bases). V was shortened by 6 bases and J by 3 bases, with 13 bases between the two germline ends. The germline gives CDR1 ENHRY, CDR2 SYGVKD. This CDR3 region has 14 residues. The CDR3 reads CAIRYRVGTDTQYF. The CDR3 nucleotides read TGTGCCATCAGATACAGGGTCGGAACAGATACGCAGTATTTT.